This T cell receptor (beta chain) was identified in a study of response to subunit inactivated influenza vaccine. Study-wide results and limits: With each seasonal influenza vaccination, the authors suggested, few new T cells are recruited.

Points on this clonotype: As yet, its antigen is unknown.

This CDR3 has 14 amino acids. CDR1 and CDR2 from the germline V gene are LGHNA and YNFKEQ. Trimming cost V 0 bases and J 14 bases; bases outside gene matches: 12. One entry per CDR3 protein results from TCRdb running MiXCR on the RT-PCR reads. The table includes 650,000 to 850,000 distinct CDR3 sequences, approximately 13% detected once. This receptor was identified in a man aged 50-59 years who received an inactivated influenza vaccine. Sequencing was performed on PBMCs from blood, taken 14 to 15 days before vaccination. The rearrangement joins TRBV4-2 to TRBJ1-1; 7 bases are shared with TRBD1. CDR3 bases: TGTGCCAGCAGCCAAGAGACAGGGTCTATAGGAGTGTTCTTT. Residues: CASSQETGSIGVFF.